The T cell receptor beta chain under discussion was sequenced for a study of shared clonotypes between healthy human individuals (dated by TCRdb to 2019 to 2021). In terms of the full investigation: Three men and a couple of women, aged 18 to 49 years, made up the cohort. Per donor, three plates each were used for CD4 naive and CD4 memory, two for CD8 naive, and one for CD8 memory. To estimate repertoire size and how much clonotype sharing occurs between individuals, the study deeply sequenced the blood TCR repertoires of five healthy adults. To increase sequencing depth and limit assay-specific biases, TCR repertoire library preparation and sequencing were carried out by different laboratories using diverse techniques. Between about 0.8 and 9 billion PBMCs per donor were obtained by leukapheresis.

Healthy HIV-negative adults with no recently reported acute infections or vaccinations were included as donors. Every donor was a Caucasian adult residing in Nashville, Tennessee, USA. Magnetic negative selection was used to enrich CD4+ T cells, after which naive cells were positively selected on CD45RA and the negative fraction became the memory subset. Blood was collected by leukapheresis, and PBMCs were isolated by Ficoll-Histopaque density gradient centrifugation and then cryopreserved in liquid nitrogen vapor phase. Purity and quantity of every magnetically sorted T cell population were checked by analytical flow cytometry. Each sorted fraction had its genomic DNA isolated and then quantified by UV absorbance on a Nanodrop 2000c. The full study reports these points: Pairwise subsampling indicated that sequencing depth was expected to affect the degree of clonotype sharing among donors. Incomplete sequencing was indicated by rarefaction of sorted-subset datasets, despite the large sequencing depth. About 4.5% of naive CD4, 3.5% of naive CD8, about 2.5% of memory CD4, and 0.4% of memory CD8 clonotypes were shared across several donors. Compared with non-shared clonotypes, the clonotypes found in all four sorted-subset donors had higher generation probabilities. Only blood was sampled, and tissue TCR repertoires likely differ from those in blood. The small number of donors limited the genetic and exposure-history diversity represented. Estimated clonotype richness was generally larger for naive than for memory subsets.

Using the deep immunoSEQ assay, multiplex PCR amplified TCR CDR3 regions from genomic DNA. Extracted genomic DNA from each cell subset was distributed evenly across all wells of several immunoSEQ 96-well plates, and each plate was treated as a replicate. For sorted subsets, 150 to 250 ng genomic DNA, equal to approximately 30,000 T cell genomes, was loaded into each replicate PCR. Purified libraries were measured with a Qubit 3.0 fluorometer, size-checked on a Bioanalyzer 2100, and measured again with the KAPA Library Quantification kit. Each immunoSEQ 96-well plate was sequenced on its own single-read 150-cycle Illumina NextSeq 550 flow cell. The study's processing was this. Because the immunoSEQ output held only junctional sequences and lacked quality scores, the filtering could not match the filtering applied to full-length reads. To assign V/J genes and CDR3, sequences were annotated against IMGT germline references using PyIR, a Python wrapper for IgBLAST v1.9. Reads were removed for weak V/J assignments (E-value above 1e-6), missing CDR3, stop codons, out-of-frame junctions, or ambiguous translated residues. V3J clonotypes were defined as sequences sharing the same inferred V gene, J gene, and CDR3 amino acid sequence. Percentage overlap between repertoires was computed as shared unique clonotypes divided by the size of the smaller repertoire. Repertoire richness was assessed with RTK rarefaction, the Chao1 estimator, and Recon v2.1 estimates of unobserved clonotypes. OLGA was used to compute generation probabilities for all TCRbeta clonotypes that the gDNA method yielded from several donors. Here the immuneACCESS table is served through TCRdb, limited to in-frame sequences with V and J called. Missing clones are a known gap in these copies; in checked studies unresolved V genes cover under half, and the rest lacks a known reason. V and J calls and clone size are copied from that table; D and trimming were computed from the DNA. The table for this sample lists some 2.4 million clones; under 95% of them were counted only once. The ten largest clones represent 0.36% of the sample.

Concerning this clone itself: The antigen it recognizes is unknown. No quality values exist for individual bases; no much larger clone is one base distant.

Looking up the germline V gene yields CDR1 SGDLS and CDR2 YYNGEE. Including cysteine and phenylalanine, the CDR3 has 14 amino acids. Of all the DNA, just the CDR3 is kept, 42 bases in frame from base 1. Between the V and J ends, shortened by 2 bases and 7 bases respectively, the junction contains 12 bases. The receptor comes from a man aged 18 to 30 in good health. Some clones in this sample may be carry-over from other donors' samples. The chain employs TRBV9 and TRBJ1-4; a confident D gene designation cannot be given. Sequencing was performed on naive CD4+ T cells from PBMCs. The intended sense of this specimen's cell subset or site label: CD45RA+ positively selected. The nucleotide sequence reads TGTGCCAGCAGCGTCTTCGCGGGGAGTGAAAAACTGTTTTTT. Its protein is CASSVFAGSEKLFF. The entire variable domain, with the stretches around the CDR3 drawn from the reference TRBV9 and TRBJ1-4 proteins, is DSGVTQTPKHLITATGQRVTLRCSPRSGDLSVYWYQQSLDQGLQFLIQYYNGEERAKGNILERFSAQQFPDLHSELNLSSLELGDSALYFCASSVFAGSEKLFFGSGTQLSVL.